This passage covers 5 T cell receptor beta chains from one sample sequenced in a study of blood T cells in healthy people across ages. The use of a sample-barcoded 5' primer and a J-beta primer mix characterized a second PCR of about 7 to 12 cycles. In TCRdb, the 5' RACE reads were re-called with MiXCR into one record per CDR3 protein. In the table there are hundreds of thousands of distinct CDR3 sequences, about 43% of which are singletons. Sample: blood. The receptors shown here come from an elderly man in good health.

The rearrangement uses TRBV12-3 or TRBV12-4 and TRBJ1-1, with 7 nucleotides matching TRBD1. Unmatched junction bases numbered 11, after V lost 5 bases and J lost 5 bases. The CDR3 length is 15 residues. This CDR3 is CASSPRTGIFTEAFF. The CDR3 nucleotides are TGTGCCAGCAGTCCCCGGACAGGCATTTTTACTGAAGCTTTCTTT.

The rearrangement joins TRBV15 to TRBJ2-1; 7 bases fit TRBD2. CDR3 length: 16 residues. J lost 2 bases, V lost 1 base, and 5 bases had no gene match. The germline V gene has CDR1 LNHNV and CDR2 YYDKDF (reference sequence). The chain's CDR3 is CATSRGGGSTYNEQFF. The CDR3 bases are TGTGCCACCAGCAGAGGGGGCGGGAGCACCTACAATGAGCAGTTCTTC.

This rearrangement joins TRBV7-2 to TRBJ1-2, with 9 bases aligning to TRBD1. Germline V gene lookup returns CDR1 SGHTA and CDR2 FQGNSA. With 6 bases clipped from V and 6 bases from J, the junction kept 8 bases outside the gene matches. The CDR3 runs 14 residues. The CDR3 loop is CASRPGTGWDGYTF. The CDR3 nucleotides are TGTGCCAGCAGACCCGGGACAGGGTGGGATGGCTACACCTTC.

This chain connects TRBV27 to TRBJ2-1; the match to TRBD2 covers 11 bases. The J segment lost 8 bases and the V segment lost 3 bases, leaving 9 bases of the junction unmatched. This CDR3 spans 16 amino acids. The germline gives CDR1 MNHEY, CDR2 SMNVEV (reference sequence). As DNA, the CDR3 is TGTGCCAGCAGTTTTGGCCCACTAGCGGGGGTGGATGAGCAGTTCTTC. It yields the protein CASSFGPLAGVDEQFF.

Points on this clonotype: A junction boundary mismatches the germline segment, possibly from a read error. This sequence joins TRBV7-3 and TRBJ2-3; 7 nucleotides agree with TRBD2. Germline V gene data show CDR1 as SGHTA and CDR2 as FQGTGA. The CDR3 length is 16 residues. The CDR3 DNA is TGTGCCAGCAGCTTAACAAGGGGAGGGAGCACAGATACGCGGTATTTT. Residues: CASSLTRGGSTDTRYF.